This T cell receptor beta chain originates from a study of a mutant IDH1 vaccine in newly diagnosed glioma. The overall study: Eight vaccinations reached patients in weeks 1, 3, 5, 7, 11, 15, 19 and 23. Males made up about 62% and females about 40% of treated patients, whose mean age was approximately 40 years. Study-wide points: Changes in top peripheral clonotypes did not appear linked to pseudoprogression.

Trimming cost V 2 bases and J 3 bases, with 25 bases left between them. The CDR3 runs 19 residues. CDR1 SGHDN and CDR2 FVKESK come from the germline V gene. Time point denoted: week 5, during vaccination. Each dose delivered 300 ug of mutant IDH1 20-mer peptide subcutaneously with imiquimod. In regard to this clone: Its matching antigen is unknown.

Profiled with immunoSEQ multiplex PCR; TCRdb holds only in-frame clones, not every one. This sample has about 27,000 clones, with 77% found just once. The clonotype was recovered from a man aged 40-50 years with glioma. The sample consisted of PBMCs, taken from a glioma patient whose treatment included an IDH1 peptide vaccine. The V call is TRBV14, the J call TRBJ1-1; D not certain. CDR3 sequence: CASSQRGIDSWNIHTEAFF. DNA of the CDR3: TGTGCCAGCAGCCAAAGAGGAATTGACTCCTGGAACATTCACACTGAAGCTTTCTTT.